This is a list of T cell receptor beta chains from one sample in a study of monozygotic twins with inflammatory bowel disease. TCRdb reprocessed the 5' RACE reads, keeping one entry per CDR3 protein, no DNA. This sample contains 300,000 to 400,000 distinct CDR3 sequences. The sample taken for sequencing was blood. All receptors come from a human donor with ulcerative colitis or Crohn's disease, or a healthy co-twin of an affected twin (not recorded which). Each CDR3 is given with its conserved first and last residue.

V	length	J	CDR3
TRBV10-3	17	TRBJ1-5	CAISGSVQGRGNQPQHF
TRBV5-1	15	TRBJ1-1	CASSLGGTVNTEAFF
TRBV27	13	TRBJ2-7	CASTTSGSYEQYF
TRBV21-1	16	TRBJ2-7	CASSKGGGTRPYEQYF
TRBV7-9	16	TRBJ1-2	CASSLVGGSGDYGYTF
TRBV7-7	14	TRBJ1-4	CASSLSEGDEKLFF
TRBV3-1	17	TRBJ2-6	CASSQDFGRSGANVLTF
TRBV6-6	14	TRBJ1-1	CASSPGTQNTEAFF
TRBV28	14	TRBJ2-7	CASNDRGWSYEQYF
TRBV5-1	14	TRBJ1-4	CASSLETYKEKLFF
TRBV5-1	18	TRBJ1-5	CASSLAPVGVVSNQPQHF
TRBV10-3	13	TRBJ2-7	CAISEGQAYEQYF
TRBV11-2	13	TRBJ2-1	CASSLAEVSRQFF
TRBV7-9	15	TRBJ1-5	CASSKGVTVNQPQHF
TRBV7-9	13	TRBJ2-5	CASIRGNQETQYF
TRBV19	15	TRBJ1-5	CASSIEGYSNQPQHF
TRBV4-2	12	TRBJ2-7	CASSQDRDEQYF
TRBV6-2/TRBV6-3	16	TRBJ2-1	CASITGPGNLYNEQFF
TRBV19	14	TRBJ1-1	CASSFDSRNTEAFF
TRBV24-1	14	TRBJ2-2	CATSDPLNTGELFF
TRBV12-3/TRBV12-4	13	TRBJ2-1	CASSPTGNYGQFF
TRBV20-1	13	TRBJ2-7	CSARLRGRYEQYF
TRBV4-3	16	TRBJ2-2	CASSQDGGLVTGELFF
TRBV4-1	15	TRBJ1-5	CASSQDMGSNQPQHF
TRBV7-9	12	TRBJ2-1	CASSSRSGTPFF
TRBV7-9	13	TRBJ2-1	CASRLAGGNEQFF
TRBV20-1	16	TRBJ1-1	CSARGPFWYSNTEAFF
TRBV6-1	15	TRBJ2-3	CASSGTDRVTDTQYF
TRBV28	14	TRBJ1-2	CASSLLQGSLGYTF
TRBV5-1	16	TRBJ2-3	CASSHGTSGSTDTQYF
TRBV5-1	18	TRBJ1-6	CASSLAPNQEGNNSPLHF
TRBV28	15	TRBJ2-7	CASSLWLAGVGEQYF
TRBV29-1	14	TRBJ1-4	CSASDRGYTQGLFF
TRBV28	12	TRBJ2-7	CASSSNGREQYF
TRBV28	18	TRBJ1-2	CASSYRNLRGKRSVGYTF
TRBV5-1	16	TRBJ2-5	CASSSFQSWYQETQYF
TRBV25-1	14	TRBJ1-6	CASSDRGNNSPLHF
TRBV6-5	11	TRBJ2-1	CASQGFDEQFF
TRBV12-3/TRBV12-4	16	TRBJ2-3	CASSLARTVSTDTQYF
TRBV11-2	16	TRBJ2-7	CASSLFQGALTYEQYF
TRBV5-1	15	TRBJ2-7	CASSSRLAGPYEQYF
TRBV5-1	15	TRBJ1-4	CASSLGGGGNEKLFF
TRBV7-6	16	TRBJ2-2	CASSLVTEANTGELFF
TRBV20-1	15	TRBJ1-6	CSARDVGPLNSPLHF
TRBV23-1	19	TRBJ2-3	CASSQPYRFGAGFPDTQYF
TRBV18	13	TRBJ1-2	CASSPEDSYGYTF
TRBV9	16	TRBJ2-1	CASSAILGQGGNEQFF
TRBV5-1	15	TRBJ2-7	CASSFEGNPPYEQYF
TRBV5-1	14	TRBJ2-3	CASSYRQNSDTQYF
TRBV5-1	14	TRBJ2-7	CASSTGTALYEQYF
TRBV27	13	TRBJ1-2	CASSGGIDYGYTF
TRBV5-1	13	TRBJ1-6	CASSLEYNSPLHF
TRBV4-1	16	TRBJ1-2	CASSQGSNRESYGYTF
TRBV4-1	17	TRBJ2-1	CASSPPGLAGGPNEQFF
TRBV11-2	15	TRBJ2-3	CASSLRSDGTDTQYF
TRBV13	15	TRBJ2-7	CASSPTLPPLREQYF
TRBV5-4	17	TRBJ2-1	CASSTGHARGGYNEQFF
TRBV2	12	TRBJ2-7	CASSRDWDEQYF
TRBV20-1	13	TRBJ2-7	CSAPPRGWNEQYF
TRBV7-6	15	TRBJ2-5	CASSTAPGSGETQYF